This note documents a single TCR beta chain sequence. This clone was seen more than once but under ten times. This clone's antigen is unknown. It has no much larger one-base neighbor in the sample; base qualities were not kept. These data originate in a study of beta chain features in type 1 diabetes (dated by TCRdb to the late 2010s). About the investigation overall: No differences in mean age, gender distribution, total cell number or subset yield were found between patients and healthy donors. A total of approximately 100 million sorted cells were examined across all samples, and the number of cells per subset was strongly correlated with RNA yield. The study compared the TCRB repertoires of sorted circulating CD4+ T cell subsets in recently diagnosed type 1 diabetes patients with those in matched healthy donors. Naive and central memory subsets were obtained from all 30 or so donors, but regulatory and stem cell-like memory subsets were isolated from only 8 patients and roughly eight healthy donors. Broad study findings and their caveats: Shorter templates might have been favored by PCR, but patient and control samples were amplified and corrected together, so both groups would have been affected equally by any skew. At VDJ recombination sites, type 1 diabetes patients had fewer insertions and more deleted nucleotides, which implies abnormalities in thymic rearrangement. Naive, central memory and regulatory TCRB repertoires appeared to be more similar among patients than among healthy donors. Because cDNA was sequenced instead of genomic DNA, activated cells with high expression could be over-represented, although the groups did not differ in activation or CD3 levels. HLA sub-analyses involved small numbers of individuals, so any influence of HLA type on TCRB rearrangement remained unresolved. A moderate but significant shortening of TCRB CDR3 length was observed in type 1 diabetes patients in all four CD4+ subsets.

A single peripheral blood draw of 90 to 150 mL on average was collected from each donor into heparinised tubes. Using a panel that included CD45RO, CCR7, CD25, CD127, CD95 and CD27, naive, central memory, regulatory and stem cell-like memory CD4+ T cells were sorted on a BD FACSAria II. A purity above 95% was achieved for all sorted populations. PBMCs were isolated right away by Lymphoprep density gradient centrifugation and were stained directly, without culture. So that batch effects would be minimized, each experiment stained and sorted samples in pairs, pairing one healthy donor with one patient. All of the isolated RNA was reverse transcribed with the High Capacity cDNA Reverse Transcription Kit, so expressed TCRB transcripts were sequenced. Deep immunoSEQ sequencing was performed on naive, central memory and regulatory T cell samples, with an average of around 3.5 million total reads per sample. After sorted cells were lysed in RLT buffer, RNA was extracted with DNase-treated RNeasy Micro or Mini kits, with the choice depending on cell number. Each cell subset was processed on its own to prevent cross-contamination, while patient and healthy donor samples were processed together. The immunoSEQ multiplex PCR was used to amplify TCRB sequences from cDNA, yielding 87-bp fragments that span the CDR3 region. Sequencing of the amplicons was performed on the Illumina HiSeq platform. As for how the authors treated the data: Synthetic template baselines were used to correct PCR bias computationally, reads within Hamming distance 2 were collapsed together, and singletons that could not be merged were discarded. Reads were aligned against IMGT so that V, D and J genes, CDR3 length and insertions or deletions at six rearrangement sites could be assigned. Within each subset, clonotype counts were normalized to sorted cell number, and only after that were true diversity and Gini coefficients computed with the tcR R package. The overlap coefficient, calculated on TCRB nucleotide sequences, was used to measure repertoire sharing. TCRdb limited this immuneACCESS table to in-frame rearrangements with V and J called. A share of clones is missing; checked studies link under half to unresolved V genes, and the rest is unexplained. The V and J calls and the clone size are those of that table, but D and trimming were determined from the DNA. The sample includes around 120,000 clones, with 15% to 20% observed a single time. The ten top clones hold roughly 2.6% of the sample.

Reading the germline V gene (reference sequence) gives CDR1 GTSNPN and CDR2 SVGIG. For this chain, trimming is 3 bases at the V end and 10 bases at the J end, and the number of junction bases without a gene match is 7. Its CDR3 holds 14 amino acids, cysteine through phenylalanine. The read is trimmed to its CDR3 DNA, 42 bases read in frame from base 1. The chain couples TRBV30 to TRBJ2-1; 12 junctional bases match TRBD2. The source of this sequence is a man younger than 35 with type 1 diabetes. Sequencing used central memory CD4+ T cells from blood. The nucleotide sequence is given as TGTGCCTGGAGAGCCCTAGCGGGAGGGCAAGAGCAGTTCTTC. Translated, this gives CAWRALAGGQEQFF.